Below are 28 T cell receptor beta chains sequenced from a single sample in a study of cytomegalovirus exposure and HLA in healthy donors. Researchers ran the PCR with 60 Vbeta and 13 Jbeta primers. TCRdb's table, derived via immunoSEQ multiplex PCR, lists solely in-frame clones and lacks some. The data show fewer than 200,000 clones, approximately 82% seen once. Sequencing used PBMCs. These receptors were obtained from a male donor in good health and CMV-seronegative.

J is TRBJ1-2 and V is TRBV19, with D perhaps TRBD1 (5 bases). The CDR3 is made up of 13 amino acids. V was shortened by 1 base and J by 13 bases, with 16 bases between the two germline ends. Germline lookup yields CDR1 LNHDA and CDR2 SQIVND (reference sequence). The CDR3 loop reads CASSIVGTGRFTF. In DNA, the CDR3 is TGTGCCAGTAGTATAGTAGGAACAGGAAGATTCACCTTC. Combining the CDR3 with reference TRBV19 and TRBJ1-2 gives the whole variable domain DGGITQSPKYLFRKEGQNVTLSCEQNLNHDAMYWYRQDPGQGLRLIYYSQIVNDFQKGDIAEGYSVSREKKESFPLTVTSAQKNPTAFYLCASSIVGTGRFTFGSGTRLTVV.

This chain links TRBV28 with TRBJ2-7; TRBD2 aligns across 8 bases. V shed 7 bases, J shed 3 bases, and the junction held 11 bases outside the gene matches. CDR1 and CDR2 from the germline V gene are MDHEN and SYDVKM. There are 15 residues in the CDR3. CDR3 sequence (DNA): TGTGCCAGCACCGGGGGGGGAGGGCCCTTCTACGAGCAGTACTTC. This gives the protein CASTGGGGPFYEQYF.

The genes are TRBV5-1 and TRBJ2-7; the match to TRBD1 covers 10 bases. V was clipped by 0 bases and J by 2 bases; unmatched bases: 8. CDR1 is SGHRS and CDR2 is YFSETQ in the germline V gene. This CDR3 has 17 amino acids. CDR3 protein: CASSLEPPGQGTYEQYF. Here the CDR3 DNA reads TGCGCCAGCAGCTTGGAACCCCCGGGACAGGGGACCTACGAGCAGTACTTC.

This chain uses TRBV5-6 with TRBJ1-5, with D possibly matching TRBD1 (5 bases). This CDR3 is built from 13 residues. The V end lost 2 bases, the J end lost 6 bases, and 9 bases lay between the germline ends. The germline gives CDR1 SGHDT, CDR2 YYEEEE. The CDR3 spells CASSFGGGQPQHF. The CDR3 region has the DNA TGTGCCAGCAGCTTTGGCGGGGGTCAGCCCCAGCATTTT. Full variable domain (outside the CDR3, taken from reference TRBV5-6 and TRBJ1-5): DAGVTQSPTHLIKTRGQQVTLRCSPKSGHDTVSWYQQALGQGPQFIFQYYEEEERQRGNFPDRFSGHQFPNYSSELNVNALLLGDSALYLCASSFGGGQPQHFGDGTRLSIL.

The CDR3 DNA reads TGTGCCAGCAGCGTAGTTGCGCTAGCGGGAGAAAATGAGCAGTTCTTC. Encoded protein: CASSVVALAGENEQFF. V usage is TRBV9 and J usage is TRBJ2-1; 10 bases align to TRBD2. Trimming took 0 bases from V and 7 from J; bases not matched to a gene: 7. The CDR3 is 16 amino acids. Germline V CDR1 and CDR2: SGDLS, YYNGEE.

The chain has TRBV25-1 and TRBJ1-5, with 9 bases identical to TRBD1. The V gene end was trimmed by 1 base and the J gene end by 6 bases; junction bases not matched to a gene: 4. The CDR3 consists of 15 residues. Germline CDR1 MGHDK, CDR2 SYGVNS. CDR3 sequence (DNA): TGTGCCAGCAGTGAATCAGGGACAGGGTCTCAGCCCCAGCATTTT. This codes for CASSESGTGSQPQHF.

This clone was detected once. The J gene is TRBJ2-7, the V gene TRBV20-1; D unclear. CDR1 and CDR2 from the germline V gene are DFQATT and SNEGSKA (reference sequence). CDR3 length: 11 residues. Trimming cost V 2 bases and J 9 bases, with 11 bases left between them. CDR3 sequence (DNA): TGCAGTGCTAGACTTACCCCGGGGCAGTACTTC. Translation gives CSARLTPGQYF.

J is TRBJ2-1 and V is TRBV19; TRBD2 aligns across 9 bases. There are 15 residues in the CDR3. Trimming at V came to 7 bases and at J to 2 bases, leaving 6 bases not matched to a gene. Germline V CDR1 and CDR2: LNHDA, SQIVND (reference sequence). The CDR3 DNA is TGTGCCAGTAAGGCGGGAGGGGTCCCCTACAATGAGCAGTTCTTC. This gives the protein CASKAGGVPYNEQFF.

The rearrangement links TRBV7-7 to TRBJ2-3; TRBD2 agrees at 8 bases. The CDR3 sequence is 14 residues long. Trimming removed 5 bases from V and 4 bases from J; junction bases left unmatched: 5. From germline, CDR1 is SSHAT and CDR2 FNYEAQ (reference sequence). The CDR3 is CASSLGGAADTQYF. In DNA, the CDR3 is TGTGCCAGCAGCCTCGGGGGGGCTGCAGATACGCAGTATTTT.

V usage is TRBV29-1 and J usage is TRBJ1-2; TRBD1 matches at 9 bases. With 6 bases clipped from V and 3 bases from J, the junction kept 5 bases outside the gene matches. Per the germline V gene, CDR1 is SQVTM and CDR2 is ANQGSEA. The CDR3 covers 13 residues. CDR3: CSVDRGFDYGYTF. Written as DNA, the CDR3 is TGCAGCGTGGACAGGGGATTCGACTATGGCTACACCTTC.

The rearrangement uses TRBV2 and TRBJ2-7; 7 bases are shared with TRBD1. The CDR3 has 15 residues. Germline loops: CDR1 SNHLY, CDR2 FYNNEI. With V trimmed by 8 bases and J by 1 base, 11 bases remained unmatched. CDR3 sequence: CASGGSQGLSYEQYF. The CDR3, as DNA: TGTGCCAGCGGCGGATCACAGGGGTTATCCTACGAGCAGTACTTC.

This chain uses TRBV6-1 with TRBJ2-3; a weak D match, TRBD1 (5 bases). Trimming left V 11 bases short and J 6 bases short, with 21 bases between. This CDR3 has 14 residues. Germline V gives CDR1 MNHNS, CDR2 SASEGT. In DNA, the CDR3 is TGTGCCCTCGTAGGGCAGGGCCTGGTTGATACGCAGTATTTT. This gives the protein CALVGQGLVDTQYF.

The chain links TRBV5-4 to TRBJ2-3; D not certain. V was shortened by 4 bases and J by 4 bases, with 13 bases between the two germline ends. The germline CDR1 and CDR2 sequences are SGHNT and YYREEE (reference sequence). CDR3 length equals 14 residues. CDR3 residues: CASSPATRADTQYF. CDR3 DNA sequence: TGTGCCAGCAGCCCGGCGACTCGGGCAGATACGCAGTATTTT.

Worth noting for this clone: One end of the junction fails to match germline, which may point to a read error. The chain recombines TRBV7-9 with TRBJ2-7; TRBD2 agrees at 9 bases. The CDR3 covers 16 residues. Germline values: CDR1 SEHNR, CDR2 FQNEAQ (reference sequence). The CDR3 nucleotides read TGTTCCAGCAGCCGACCGACTAGCGGAAGCTCCTACGAGCAGTACTTC. It encodes CSSSRPTSGSSYEQYF.

This chain joins TRBV10-3 and TRBJ1-5, with D unclear. This CDR3 is 13 amino acids long. Between the trimmed V and J ends, which lost 6 bases and 5 bases, there was a span of 11 bases. Germline assignment: CDR1 ENHRY and CDR2 SYGVKD. In DNA form, the CDR3 reads TGTGCCATCAGGGAGACATTTGATCAGCCCCAGCATTTT. Translated: CAIRETFDQPQHF.

This chain connects TRBV11-2 to TRBJ2-7; no reliable D call. The CDR3 runs 15 residues. Germline V CDR1 and CDR2: SGHAT, FQNNGV. The germline V and J ends were trimmed by 2 bases and 1 base, with 12 bases remaining between them. Written as DNA, the CDR3 is TGTGCCAGCAGCTTATCCGCGATTCCATCCTACGAGCAGTACTTC. This gives the protein CASSLSAIPSYEQYF.

The table lists this clone with a count of one. The chain employs TRBV5-4 and TRBJ2-7; 9 bases align to TRBD2. CDR1 and CDR2 (germline): SGHNT, YYREEE (reference sequence). The trim removed 4 bases at V and 3 bases at J, leaving 5 bases unmatched. CDR3 length equals 14 residues. The CDR3 nucleotides are TGTGCCAGCAGCACCGGGACTAGCTTCTACGAGCAGTACTTC. Protein product: CASSTGTSFYEQYF.

The chain links TRBV11-2 to TRBJ1-2; D is possibly TRBD1 (6 bases). V shed 4 bases and J shed 8 bases, with 20 bases lying between them. CDR1 is SGHAT and CDR2 is FQNNGV in the germline V gene. The CDR3 runs 15 residues. Here the CDR3 DNA reads TGTGCCAGCAGCTCCCGTAACGGGGGGCGCGAGGGCTACACCTTC. Translating it yields CASSSRNGGREGYTF. The full variable domain, its missing parts supplied by reference TRBV11-2 and TRBJ1-2, is EAGVAQSPRYKIIEKRQSVAFWCNPISGHATLYWYQQILGQGPKLLIQFQNNGVVDDSQLPKDRFSAERLKGVDSTLKIQPAKLEDSAVYLCASSSRNGGREGYTFGSGTRLTVV.

The rearrangement links TRBV7-2 to TRBJ2-2; D gene ambiguous. The CDR3 extends over 12 amino acids. Between the trimmed V and J ends, which lost 4 bases and 7 bases, there was a span of 7 bases. CDR1 and CDR2 from the germline V gene are SGHTA and FQGNSA. CDR3 coding DNA: TGTGCCAGCAGCTCTTTGCGCGGGGAGCTGTTTTTT. This translates into CASSSLRGELFF.

The rearrangement joins TRBV19 to TRBJ2-7; 11 bases agree with TRBD2. The germline V gene has CDR1 LNHDA and CDR2 SQIVND (reference sequence). There are 15 residues in the CDR3. After removal of 4 bases from V and 4 bases from J, the junction contained 6 bases not matched to a gene. CDR3 sequence reads: CASSRLAGNQYEQYF. The CDR3 DNA sequence: TGTGCCAGTAGTAGACTAGCGGGAAACCAGTACGAGCAGTACTTC. Combining the CDR3 with reference TRBV19 and TRBJ2-7 gives the whole variable domain DGGITQSPKYLFRKEGQNVTLSCEQNLNHDAMYWYRQDPGQGLRLIYYSQIVNDFQKGDIAEGYSVSREKKESFPLTVTSAQKNPTAFYLCASSRLAGNQYEQYFGPGTRLTVT.

The V call is TRBV10-3, the J call TRBJ1-6, with TRBD1 matching 8 bases. There are 14 residues in the CDR3. Germline loops: CDR1 ENHRY, CDR2 SYGVKD. With V trimmed by 6 bases and J by 9 bases, 7 bases remained unmatched. This CDR3 reads CAIRTDRGGSPLHF. The CDR3 nucleotides read TGTGCCATCAGGACCGACAGGGGAGGTTCACCCCTCCACTTT.

The J gene is TRBJ2-2, the V gene TRBV4-3; 13 bases fit TRBD2. Germline V CDR1 and CDR2: LGHNA, YSLEER. V lost 4 bases and J lost 6; bases outside the gene matches: 8. The CDR3 runs 17 residues. For the CDR3, the DNA is TGCGCCAGCAGCCTAATAAGAACTAGCGGGAGGGCCGGGGAGCTGTTTTTT. It yields the protein CASSLIRTSGRAGELFF.

J is TRBJ1-5 and V is TRBV6-5; no clear D gene. This CDR3 comprises 13 residues. Trimming cost V 6 bases and J 6 bases, with 12 bases left between them. The V gene's germline CDR1 is MNHEY and CDR2 SVGAGI. The DNA for the CDR3 is TGTGCCAGCAGCCAGAGGGAGGCTCAGCCCCAGCATTTT. Its protein product is CASSQREAQPQHF.

This sequence joins TRBV27 and TRBJ1-1; TRBD1 matches at 7 bases. Germline-derived CDR1 and CDR2 are MNHEY and SMNVEV (reference sequence). With 5 bases clipped from V and 7 bases from J, the junction kept 10 bases outside the gene matches. The CDR3 spans 14 residues. CDR3 in amino acids: CASSIRPGQSEAFF. CDR3 coding DNA: TGTGCCAGCAGTATCAGACCGGGACAGAGTGAAGCTTTCTTT.

The chain combines TRBV19 with TRBJ2-7; a weak D match, TRBD2 (5 bases). CDR3 length equals 13 residues. Trimming took 2 bases from V and 1 from J, leaving 6 bases between them. Germline V gene sequence: CDR1 LNHDA, CDR2 SQIVND (reference sequence). The CDR3 protein is CASSITGSYEQYF. Written as DNA, the CDR3 is TGTGCCAGTAGTATAACGGGGTCCTACGAGCAGTACTTC.

The chain joins TRBV18 to TRBJ2-5; 10 bases are shared with TRBD2. This CDR3 comprises 16 residues. CDR1 KGHSH and CDR2 LQKENI come from the germline V gene. V gave up 2 bases and J gave up 1 base; unmatched junction bases: 4. The CDR3 sequence is CASSPVASGGQETQYF. CDR3 coding DNA: TGTGCCAGCTCACCAGTTGCTAGCGGGGGCCAAGAGACCCAGTACTTC. The full variable domain, its missing parts supplied by reference TRBV18 and TRBJ2-5, is NAGVMQNPRHLVRRRGQEARLRCSPMKGHSHVYWYRQLPEEGLKFMVYLQKENIIDESGMPKERFSAEFPKEGPSILRIQQVVRGDSAAYFCASSPVASGGQETQYFGPGTRLLVL.

The chain links TRBV2 to TRBJ1-1; D remains unclear. The V gene's germline CDR1 is SNHLY and CDR2 FYNNEI. Trimming left V 5 bases short and J 1 base short, with 5 bases between. This CDR3 is built from 12 residues. The CDR3 DNA reads as TGTGCCAGCAGTTCCAGGAACACTGAAGCTTTCTTT. Translated, it gives CASSSRNTEAFF.

The V gene is TRBV12-5, the J gene TRBJ1-2; a possible D gene is TRBD1 (6 bases). Trimming pared 7 bases from V and 5 bases from J, leaving 17 bases between. Per germline, CDR1 LGHNT and CDR2 FRNRAP. The CDR3 length is 14 residues. CDR3 bases: TGTGCTAGTGCCCCCGGCGGGGGGCTTTATGGCTACACCTTC. Protein: CASAPGGGLYGYTF.